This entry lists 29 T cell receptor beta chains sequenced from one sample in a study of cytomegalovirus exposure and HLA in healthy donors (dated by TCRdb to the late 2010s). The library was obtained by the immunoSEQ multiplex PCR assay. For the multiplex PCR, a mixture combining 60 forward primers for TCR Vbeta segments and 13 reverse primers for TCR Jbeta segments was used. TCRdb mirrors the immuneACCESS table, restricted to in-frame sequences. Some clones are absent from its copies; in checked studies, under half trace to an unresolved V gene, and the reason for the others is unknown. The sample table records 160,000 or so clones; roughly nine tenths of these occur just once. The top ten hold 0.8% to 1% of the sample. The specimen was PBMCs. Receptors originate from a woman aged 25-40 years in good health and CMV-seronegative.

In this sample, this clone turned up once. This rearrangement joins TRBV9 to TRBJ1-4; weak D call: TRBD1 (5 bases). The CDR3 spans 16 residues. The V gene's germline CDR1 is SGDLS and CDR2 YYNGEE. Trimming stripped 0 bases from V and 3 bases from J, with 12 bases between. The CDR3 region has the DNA TGTGCCAGCAGCGTAGAATTGACAGAACCTAATGAAAAACTGTTTTTT. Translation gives CASSVELTEPNEKLFF.

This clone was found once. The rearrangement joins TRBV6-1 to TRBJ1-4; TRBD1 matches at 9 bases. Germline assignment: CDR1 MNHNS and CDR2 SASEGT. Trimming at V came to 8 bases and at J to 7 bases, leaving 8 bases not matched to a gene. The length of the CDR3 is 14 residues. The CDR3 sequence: CASHSRQGGEKLFF. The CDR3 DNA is TGTGCCAGCCATAGTAGACAGGGGGGTGAAAAACTGTTTTTT.

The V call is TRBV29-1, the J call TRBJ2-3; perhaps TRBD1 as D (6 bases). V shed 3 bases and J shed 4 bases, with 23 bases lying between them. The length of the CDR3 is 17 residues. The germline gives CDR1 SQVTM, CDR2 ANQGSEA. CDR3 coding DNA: TGCAGCGTTGAGGGTGGGGGCAATATCCCGTCCCCAGATACGCAGTATTTT. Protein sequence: CSVEGGGNIPSPDTQYF.

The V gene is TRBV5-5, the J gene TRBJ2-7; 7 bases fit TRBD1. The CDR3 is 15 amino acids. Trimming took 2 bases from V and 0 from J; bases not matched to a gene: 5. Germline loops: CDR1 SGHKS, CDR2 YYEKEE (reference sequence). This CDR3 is CASSFHRGSSYEQYF. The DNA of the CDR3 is TGTGCCAGCAGCTTCCACAGGGGCTCCTCCTACGAGCAGTACTTC.

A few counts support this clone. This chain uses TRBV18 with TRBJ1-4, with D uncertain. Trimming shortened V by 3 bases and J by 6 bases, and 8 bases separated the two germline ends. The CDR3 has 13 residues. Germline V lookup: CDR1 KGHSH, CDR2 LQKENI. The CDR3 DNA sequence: TGTGCCAGCTCACCCGGTAACGATGAAAAACTGTTTTTT. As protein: CASSPGNDEKLFF.

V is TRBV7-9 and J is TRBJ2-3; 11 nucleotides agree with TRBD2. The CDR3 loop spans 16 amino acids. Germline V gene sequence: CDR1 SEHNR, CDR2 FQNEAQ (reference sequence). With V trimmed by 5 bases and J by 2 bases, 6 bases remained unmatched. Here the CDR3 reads CASSPLGLAVTDTQYF. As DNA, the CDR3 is TGTGCCAGCAGCCCATTGGGACTAGCGGTCACAGATACGCAGTATTTT.

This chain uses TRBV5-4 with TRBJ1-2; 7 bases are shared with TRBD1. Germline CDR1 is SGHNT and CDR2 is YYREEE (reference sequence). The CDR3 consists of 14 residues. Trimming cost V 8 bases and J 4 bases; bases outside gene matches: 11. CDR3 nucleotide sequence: TGTGCCAGTAAGAGGGGGACAGAAATCTATGGCTACACCTTC. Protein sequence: CASKRGTEIYGYTF.

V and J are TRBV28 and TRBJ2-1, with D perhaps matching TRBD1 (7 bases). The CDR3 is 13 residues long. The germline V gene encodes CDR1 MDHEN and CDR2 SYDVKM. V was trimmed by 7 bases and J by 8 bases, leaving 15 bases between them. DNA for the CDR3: TGTGCCAGCACCCCAGGGGGAGGCGATGAGCAGTTCTTC. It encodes CASTPGGGDEQFF.

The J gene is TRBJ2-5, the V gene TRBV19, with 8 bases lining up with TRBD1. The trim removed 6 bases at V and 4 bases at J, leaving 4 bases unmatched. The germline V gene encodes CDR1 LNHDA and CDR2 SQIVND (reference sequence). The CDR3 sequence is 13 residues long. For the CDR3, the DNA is TGTGCCAGTAGAGGGACAGGTAGAGAGACCCAGTACTTC. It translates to CASRGTGRETQYF.

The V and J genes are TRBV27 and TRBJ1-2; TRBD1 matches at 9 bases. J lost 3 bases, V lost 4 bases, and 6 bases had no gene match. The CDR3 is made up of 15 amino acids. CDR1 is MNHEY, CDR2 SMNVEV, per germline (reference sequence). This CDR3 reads CASSSGTGFDYGYTF. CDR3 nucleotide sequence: TGTGCCAGCAGTTCGGGGACAGGGTTTGACTATGGCTACACCTTC.

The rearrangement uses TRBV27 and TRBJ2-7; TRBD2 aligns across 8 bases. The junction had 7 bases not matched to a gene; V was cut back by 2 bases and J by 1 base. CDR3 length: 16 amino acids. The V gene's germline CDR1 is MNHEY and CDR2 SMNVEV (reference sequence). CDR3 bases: TGTGCCAGCAGTTTAAATGGGGCTAGCGGGTCCTACGAGCAGTACTTC. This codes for CASSLNGASGSYEQYF.

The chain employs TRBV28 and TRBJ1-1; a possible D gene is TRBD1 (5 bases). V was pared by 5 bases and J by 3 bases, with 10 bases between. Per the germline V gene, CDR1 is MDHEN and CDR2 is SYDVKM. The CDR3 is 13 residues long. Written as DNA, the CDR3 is TGTGCCAGCAGTACCGGGGGGTACACTGAAGCTTTCTTT. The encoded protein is CASSTGGYTEAFF.

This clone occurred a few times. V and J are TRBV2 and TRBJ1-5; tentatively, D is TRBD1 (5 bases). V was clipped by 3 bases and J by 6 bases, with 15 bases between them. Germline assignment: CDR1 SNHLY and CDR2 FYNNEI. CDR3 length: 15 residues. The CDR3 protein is CASSDRGEWGQPQHF. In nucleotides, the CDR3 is TGTGCCAGCAGTGATCGGGGGGAGTGGGGTCAGCCCCAGCATTTT.

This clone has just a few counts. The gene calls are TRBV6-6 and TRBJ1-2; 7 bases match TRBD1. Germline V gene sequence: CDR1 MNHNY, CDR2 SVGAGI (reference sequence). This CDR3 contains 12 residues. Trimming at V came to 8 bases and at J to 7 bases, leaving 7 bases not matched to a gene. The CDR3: CASHEGAGGYTF. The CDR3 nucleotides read TGTGCCAGCCATGAGGGGGCGGGTGGCTACACCTTC.

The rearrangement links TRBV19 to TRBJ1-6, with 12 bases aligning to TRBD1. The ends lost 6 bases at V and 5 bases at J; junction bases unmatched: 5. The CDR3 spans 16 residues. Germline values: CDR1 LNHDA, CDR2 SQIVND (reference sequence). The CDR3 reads CASSPRDRGHNSPLHF. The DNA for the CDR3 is TGTGCCAGTAGCCCAAGGGACAGGGGGCATAATTCACCCCTCCACTTT.

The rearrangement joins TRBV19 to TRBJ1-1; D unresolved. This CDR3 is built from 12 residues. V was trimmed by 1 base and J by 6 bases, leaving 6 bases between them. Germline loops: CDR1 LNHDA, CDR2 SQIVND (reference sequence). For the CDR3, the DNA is TGTGCCAGTAGTATAGTCGGGGCTGAAGCTTTCTTT. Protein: CASSIVGAEAFF.

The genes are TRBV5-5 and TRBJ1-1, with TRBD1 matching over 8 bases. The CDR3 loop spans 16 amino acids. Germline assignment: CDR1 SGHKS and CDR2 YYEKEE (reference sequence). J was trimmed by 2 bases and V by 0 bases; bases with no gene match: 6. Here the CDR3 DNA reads TGTGCCAGCAGCTTGGCCATGACAGGGGCCAACACTGAAGCTTTCTTT. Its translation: CASSLAMTGANTEAFF.

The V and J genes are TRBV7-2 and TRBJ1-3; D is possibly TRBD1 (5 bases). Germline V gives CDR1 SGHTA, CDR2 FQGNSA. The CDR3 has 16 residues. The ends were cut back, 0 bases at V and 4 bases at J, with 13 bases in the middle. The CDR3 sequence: CASSLAQGLRGNTIYF. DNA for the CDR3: TGTGCCAGCAGCTTAGCTCAGGGACTCCGGGGAAACACCATATATTTT.

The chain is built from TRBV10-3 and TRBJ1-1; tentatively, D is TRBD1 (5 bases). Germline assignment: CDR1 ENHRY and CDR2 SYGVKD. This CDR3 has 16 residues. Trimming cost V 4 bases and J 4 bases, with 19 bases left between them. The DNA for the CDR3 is TGTGCCATCAGTGCACCCCGAGCCCAGGGAACCACTGAAGCTTTCTTT. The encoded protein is CAISAPRAQGTTEAFF.

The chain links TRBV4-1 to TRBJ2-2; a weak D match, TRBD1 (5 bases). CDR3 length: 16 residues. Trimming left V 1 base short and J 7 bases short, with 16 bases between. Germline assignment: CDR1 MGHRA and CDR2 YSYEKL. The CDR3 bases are TGCGCCAGCAGCCAAGTAGGGGAACGGCTTGGCGGGGAGCTGTTTTTT. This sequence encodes CASSQVGERLGGELFF.

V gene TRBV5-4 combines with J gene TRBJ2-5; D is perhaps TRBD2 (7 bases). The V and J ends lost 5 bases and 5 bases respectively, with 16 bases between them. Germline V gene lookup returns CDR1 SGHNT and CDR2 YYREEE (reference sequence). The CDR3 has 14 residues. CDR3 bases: TGTGCCAGCAGGGGACCCGGGGGGCGGGAGACCCAGTACTTC. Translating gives CASRGPGGRETQYF.

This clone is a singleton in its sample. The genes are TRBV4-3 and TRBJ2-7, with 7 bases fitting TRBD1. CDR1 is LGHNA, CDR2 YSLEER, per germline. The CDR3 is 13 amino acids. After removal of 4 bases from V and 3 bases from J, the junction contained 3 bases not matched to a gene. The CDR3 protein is CASSPRQGYEQYF. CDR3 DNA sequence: TGCGCCAGCAGCCCCAGACAGGGCTACGAGCAGTACTTC.

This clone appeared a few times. The CDR3 loop reads CASSFEGAADEKLFF. Here the CDR3 DNA reads TGTGCCAGCAGCTTTGAGGGGGCGGCGGATGAAAAACTGTTTTTT. The chain is built from TRBV5-4 and TRBJ1-4; 7 positions match TRBD1. Unmatched junction bases numbered 7, after V lost 2 bases and J lost 6 bases. This CDR3 comprises 15 residues. Per germline, CDR1 SGHNT and CDR2 YYREEE (reference sequence).

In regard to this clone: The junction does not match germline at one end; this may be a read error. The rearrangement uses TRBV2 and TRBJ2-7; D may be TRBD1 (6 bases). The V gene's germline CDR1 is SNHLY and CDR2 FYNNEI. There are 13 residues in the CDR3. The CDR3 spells CASSEALLGHGHF. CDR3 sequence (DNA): TGTGCCAGCAGTGAAGCGCTTCTGGGACACGGCCACTTC.

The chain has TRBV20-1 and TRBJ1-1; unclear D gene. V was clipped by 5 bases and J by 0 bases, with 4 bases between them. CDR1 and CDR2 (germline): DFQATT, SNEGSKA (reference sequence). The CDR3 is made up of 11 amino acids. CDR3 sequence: CSAPVNTEAFF. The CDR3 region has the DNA TGCAGTGCTCCCGTGAACACTGAAGCTTTCTTT.

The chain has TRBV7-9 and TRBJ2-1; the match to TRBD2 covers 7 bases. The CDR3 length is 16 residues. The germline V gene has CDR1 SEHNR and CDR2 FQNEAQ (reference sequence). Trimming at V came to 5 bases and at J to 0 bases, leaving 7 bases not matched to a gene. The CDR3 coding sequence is TGTGCCAGCAGCCCCGTGGGAGGGAGCTCCTACAATGAGCAGTTCTTC. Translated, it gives CASSPVGGSSYNEQFF.

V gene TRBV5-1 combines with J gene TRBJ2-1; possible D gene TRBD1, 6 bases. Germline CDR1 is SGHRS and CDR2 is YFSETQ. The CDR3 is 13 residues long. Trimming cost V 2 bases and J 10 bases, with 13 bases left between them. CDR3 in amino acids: CASSLGPGQEQFF. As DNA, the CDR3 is TGCGCCAGCAGCTTAGGACCGGGACAAGAGCAGTTCTTC. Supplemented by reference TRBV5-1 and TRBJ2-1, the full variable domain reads KAGVTQTPRYLIKTRGQQVTLSCSPISGHRSVSWYQQTPGQGLQFLFEYFSETQRNKGNFPGRFSGRQFSNSRSEMNVSTLELGDSALYLCASSLGPGQEQFFGPGTRLTVL.

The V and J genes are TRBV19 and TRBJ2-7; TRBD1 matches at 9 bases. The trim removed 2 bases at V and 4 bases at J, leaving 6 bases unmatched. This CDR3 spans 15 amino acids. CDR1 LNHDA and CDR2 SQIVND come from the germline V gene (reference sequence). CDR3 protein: CASSISGTGMYEQYF. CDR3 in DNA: TGTGCCAGTAGTATATCAGGGACAGGGATGTACGAGCAGTACTTC.

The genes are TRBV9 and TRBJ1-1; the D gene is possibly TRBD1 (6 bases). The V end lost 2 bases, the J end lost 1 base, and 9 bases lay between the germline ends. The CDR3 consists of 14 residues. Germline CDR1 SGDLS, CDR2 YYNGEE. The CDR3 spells CASSVSGANTEAFF. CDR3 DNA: TGTGCCAGCAGCGTCTCAGGGGCGAACACTGAAGCTTTCTTT.